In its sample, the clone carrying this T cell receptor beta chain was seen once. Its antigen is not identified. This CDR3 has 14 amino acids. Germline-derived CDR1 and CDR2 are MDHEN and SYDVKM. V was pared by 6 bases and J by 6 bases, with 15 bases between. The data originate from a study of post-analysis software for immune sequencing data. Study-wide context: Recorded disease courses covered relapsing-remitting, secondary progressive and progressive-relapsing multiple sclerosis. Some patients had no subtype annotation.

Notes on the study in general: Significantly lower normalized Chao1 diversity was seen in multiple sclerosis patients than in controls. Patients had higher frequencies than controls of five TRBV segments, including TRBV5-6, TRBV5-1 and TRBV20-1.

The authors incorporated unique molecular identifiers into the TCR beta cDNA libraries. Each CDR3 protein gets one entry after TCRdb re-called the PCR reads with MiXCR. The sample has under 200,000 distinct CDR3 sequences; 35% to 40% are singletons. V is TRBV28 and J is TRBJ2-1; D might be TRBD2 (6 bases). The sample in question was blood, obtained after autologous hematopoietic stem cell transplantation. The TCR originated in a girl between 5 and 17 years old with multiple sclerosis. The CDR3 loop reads CASRPPGESNEQFF. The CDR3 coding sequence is TGTGCCAGCAGACCTCCGGGAGAGTCCAATGAGCAGTTCTTC.